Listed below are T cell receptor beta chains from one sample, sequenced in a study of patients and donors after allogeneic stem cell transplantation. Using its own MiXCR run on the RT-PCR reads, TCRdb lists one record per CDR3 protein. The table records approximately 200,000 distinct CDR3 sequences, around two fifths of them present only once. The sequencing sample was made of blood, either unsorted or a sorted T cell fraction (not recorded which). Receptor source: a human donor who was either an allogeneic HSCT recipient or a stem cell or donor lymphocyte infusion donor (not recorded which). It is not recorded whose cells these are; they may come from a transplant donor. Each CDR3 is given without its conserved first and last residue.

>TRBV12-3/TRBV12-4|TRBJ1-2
ASSPGEPYGYT
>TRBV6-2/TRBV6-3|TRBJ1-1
ASGTANTEAF
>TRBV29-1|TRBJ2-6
SVIGGPSSGANVLT
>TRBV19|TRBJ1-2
ASGRVTVRNYT
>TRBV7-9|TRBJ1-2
ASSPKVAQGLNGYT
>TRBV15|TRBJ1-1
ATSSRFSNTEAF
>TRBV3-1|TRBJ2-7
ASSPLSWARPFGYEQY
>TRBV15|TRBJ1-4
ATSIGRVFNEKLF
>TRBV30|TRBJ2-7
AWTEAASYEQY
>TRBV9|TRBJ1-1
ASSSNRGGGTEAF
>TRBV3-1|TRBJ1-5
ASSHGDGQPQH
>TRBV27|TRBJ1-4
ASSFLSTDKEKLF
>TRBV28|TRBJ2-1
ASSLPLLEKGNEQF
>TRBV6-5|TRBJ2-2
ASSYFYTGELF
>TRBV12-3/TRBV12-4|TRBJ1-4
ASRTDRATNEKLF
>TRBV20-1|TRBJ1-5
SAVLMVRGSGGNQPQH
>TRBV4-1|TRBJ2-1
ASSPWNNEQF
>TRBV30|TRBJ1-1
AWGTGPPPGAF
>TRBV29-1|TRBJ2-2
SVVYTGELF
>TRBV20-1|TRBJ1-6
SAIPGSSYNSPLH
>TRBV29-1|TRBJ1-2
SVVPGTEIYGYT
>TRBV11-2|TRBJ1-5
ASSLAVFIYTGNQPQH
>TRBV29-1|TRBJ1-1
SAYGQGNTEAF
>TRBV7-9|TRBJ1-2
ASSQTNSEKDGYT
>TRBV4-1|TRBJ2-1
ASSQDRNEQF
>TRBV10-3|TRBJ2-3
AISPRDRVTDTQY
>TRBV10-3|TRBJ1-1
AISAGTGEKAF